These T cell receptor beta chains were read from a single sample in a study of blood T cell repertoires in COVID-19. The table came from immunoSEQ multiplex PCR; TCRdb's copy has only in-frame clones and leaves some out. The sample yields 200,000 to 300,000 clones, over 85% seen once. What was sequenced was PBMCs or T cells enriched from blood (not recorded which). Receptors originate from a woman in her thirties with acute COVID-19. Each CDR3 is given without its conserved first and last residue. The D gene is left open where the match is weak. Clone size appears in some rows only: once, few, many, or a class for an expanded clone.

>once|12|TRBV7-2|TRBJ2-1|TRBD2
ASSFRTSGGEQF
>few|12|TRBV10-3|TRBJ2-5|NA
AISVGSDQETQY
>NA|16|TRBV11-2|TRBJ1-1|NA
ASSNQLMFGLLKPEAF
>NA|11|TRBV11-3|TRBJ1-3|NA
ASSQGYGNTIY
>NA|12|TRBV27|TRBJ2-1|NA
ASSNSDRYNEQF
>NA|11|TRBV3-1/TRBV3-2|TRBJ1-1|NA
ASSQVQNTEAF
>NA|14|TRBV4-1|TRBJ2-5|TRBD2
ASSQEWRGGLETQY
>NA|12|TRBV7-2|TRBJ2-2|NA
ASSRGQNTGELF
>NA|11|TRBV11-2|TRBJ2-5|TRBD2
ASSSGGTETQY
>NA|14|TRBV7-9|TRBJ2-7|NA
ASSPALGGRDGEQY
>NA|15|TRBV27|TRBJ2-2|TRBD2
ASSSNRGGANTGELF
>NA|14|TRBV7-2|TRBJ1-2|NA
ASTIRTGRQPGGYT
>NA|13|TRBV9|TRBJ1-3|TRBD1
ASSAHRGPGNTIY
>once|12|TRBV2|TRBJ2-1|NA
ASSDDRTYNEQF
>NA|13|TRBV6-5|TRBJ2-2|NA
ASLRDTGLSGELF